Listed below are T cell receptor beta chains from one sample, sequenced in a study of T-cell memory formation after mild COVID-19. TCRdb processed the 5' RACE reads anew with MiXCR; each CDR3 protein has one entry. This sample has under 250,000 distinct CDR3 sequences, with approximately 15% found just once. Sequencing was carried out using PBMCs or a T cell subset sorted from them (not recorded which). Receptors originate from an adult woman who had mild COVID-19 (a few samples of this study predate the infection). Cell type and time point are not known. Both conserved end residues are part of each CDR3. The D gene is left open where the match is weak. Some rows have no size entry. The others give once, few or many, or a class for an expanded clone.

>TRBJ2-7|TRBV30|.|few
TGTGCCTGGGCTTCGGGGAGGCTCTACGAGCAGTACTTC
CAWASGRLYEQYF
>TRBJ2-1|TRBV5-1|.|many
TGCGCCAGCAGCTTGTCCCAAGCGGGCTCCTACAATGAGCAGTTCTTC
CASSLSQAGSYNEQFF
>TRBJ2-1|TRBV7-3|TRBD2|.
TGTGCCAGCAGCTTAAGGTTCCCGGGGAGCGGGGGGGCTAATGAGCAGTTCTTC
CASSLRFPGSGGANEQFF
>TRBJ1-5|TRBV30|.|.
TGTGCCTGGAGTGGTGCGGCAGGGAATCAGCCCCAGCATTTT
CAWSGAAGNQPQHF
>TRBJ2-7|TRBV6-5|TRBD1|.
TGTGCCAGCGGAGGGCACCGGGACAGGGAGCAGTACTTC
CASGGHRDREQYF
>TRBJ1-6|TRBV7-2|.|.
TGTGCCAGCAGCTTAGGACCCTCCCCCCTCCACTTT
CASSLGPSPLHF
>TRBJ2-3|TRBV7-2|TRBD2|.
TGTGCCAGCAGCCCGATTGCGGGGGGTGGTAACACAGATACGCAGTATTTT
CASSPIAGGGNTDTQYF
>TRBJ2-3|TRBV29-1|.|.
TGCAGCGTTGAAGCCGCCGGTTCGAGCACAGATACGCAGTATTTT
CSVEAAGSSTDTQYF
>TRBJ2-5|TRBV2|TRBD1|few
TGTGCCAGCAGTCGGGACAGGGGTCACCAAGAGACCCAGTACTTC
CASSRDRGHQETQYF
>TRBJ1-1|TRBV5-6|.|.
TGTGCCAGCAGCTTTACAGGGTACACTGAAGCTTTCTTT
CASSFTGYTEAFF
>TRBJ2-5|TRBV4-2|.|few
TGTGCCAGCAGCCAAGCGGGGGCCTACCAAGAGACCCAGTACTTC
CASSQAGAYQETQYF
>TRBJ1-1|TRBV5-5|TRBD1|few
TGTGCCAGCAGCCCAGGGGACAGCAGAACAAAAGCTTTCTTT
CASSPGDSRTKAFF
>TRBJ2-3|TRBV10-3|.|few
TGTGCCATCAGTGGCCTCGAAGATACGCAGTATTTT
CAISGLEDTQYF
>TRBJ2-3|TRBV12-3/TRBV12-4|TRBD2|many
TGTGCCAGCAGCCTTTGGGGGGGTAGCACAGATACGCAGTATTTT
CASSLWGGSTDTQYF
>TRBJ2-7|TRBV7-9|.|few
TGTGCCAGCAGCTTTACCCAGGGGGGGAGGTACGAGCAGTACTTC
CASSFTQGGRYEQYF
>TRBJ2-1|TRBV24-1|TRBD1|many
TGTGCCACCAGTGGAGCGGGACAGGGAGGCAATGAGCAGTTCTTC
CATSGAGQGGNEQFF
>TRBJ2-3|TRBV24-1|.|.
TGTGCCACCAGTGATCGCCGCGGGGCAGGCACAGATACGCAGTATTTT
CATSDRRGAGTDTQYF
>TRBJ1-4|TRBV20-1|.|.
TGCAGTGCTCCCCGGCTTGTGGGGCCACTAGGGTCTATGAATGAAAAACTGTTTTTT
CSAPRLVGPLGSMNEKLFF
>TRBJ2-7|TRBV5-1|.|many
TGCGCCAGCAGCTTGAATTTGCAATCTGTCGAGCAGTACTTC
CASSLNLQSVEQYF